The entry below gives a single TCR beta chain sequence along with its context. The sample originates from a study of T cell changes during pregnancy in multiple sclerosis. Clones were read by immunoSEQ multiplex PCR, and TCRdb kept only the in-frame ones, dropping some. The table has about 100,000 clones, 85% to 95% seen once. From germline, CDR1 is SEHNR and CDR2 FQNEAQ (reference sequence). J lost 6 bases, V lost 5 bases, and 8 bases had no gene match. The CDR3 is 16 amino acids. This TCR came from a female donor in good health, enrolled as a control in a pregnancy study. This chain connects TRBV7-9 to TRBJ2-1; TRBD2 aligns across 12 bases. The sample consisted of peripheral blood, taken in the third trimester of pregnancy. As DNA, the CDR3 is TGTGCCAGCAGCCCCCTAGCGGGGGGGCCGGGCAATGAGCAGTTCTTC. It yields the protein CASSPLAGGPGNEQFF.